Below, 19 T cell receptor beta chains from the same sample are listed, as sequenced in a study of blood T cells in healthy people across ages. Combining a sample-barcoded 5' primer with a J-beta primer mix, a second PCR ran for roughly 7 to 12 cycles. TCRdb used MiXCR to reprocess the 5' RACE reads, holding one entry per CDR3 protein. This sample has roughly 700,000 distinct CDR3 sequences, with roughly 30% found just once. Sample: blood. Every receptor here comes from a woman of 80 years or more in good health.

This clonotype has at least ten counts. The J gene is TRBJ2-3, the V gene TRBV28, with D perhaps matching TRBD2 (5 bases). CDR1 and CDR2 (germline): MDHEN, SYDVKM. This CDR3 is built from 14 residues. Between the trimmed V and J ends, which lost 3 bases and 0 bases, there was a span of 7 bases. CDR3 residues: CASSLRRSTDTQYF. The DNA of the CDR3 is TGTGCCAGCAGTTTGAGGAGGAGCACAGATACGCAGTATTTT.

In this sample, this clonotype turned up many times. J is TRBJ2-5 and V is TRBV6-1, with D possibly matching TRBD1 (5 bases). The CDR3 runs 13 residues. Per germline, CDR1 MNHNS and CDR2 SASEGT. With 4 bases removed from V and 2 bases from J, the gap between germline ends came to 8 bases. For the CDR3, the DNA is TGTGCCAGCAGTGCAGCAGGGCAAGAGACCCAGTACTTC. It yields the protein CASSAAGQETQYF.

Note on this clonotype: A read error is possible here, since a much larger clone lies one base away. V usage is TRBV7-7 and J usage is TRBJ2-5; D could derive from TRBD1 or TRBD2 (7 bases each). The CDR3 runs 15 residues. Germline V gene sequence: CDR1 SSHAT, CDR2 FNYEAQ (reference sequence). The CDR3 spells CASSWETGRGETQYF. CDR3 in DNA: TGTGCTAGCAGCTGGGAGACAGGGCGGGGGGAGACCCAGTACTTC.

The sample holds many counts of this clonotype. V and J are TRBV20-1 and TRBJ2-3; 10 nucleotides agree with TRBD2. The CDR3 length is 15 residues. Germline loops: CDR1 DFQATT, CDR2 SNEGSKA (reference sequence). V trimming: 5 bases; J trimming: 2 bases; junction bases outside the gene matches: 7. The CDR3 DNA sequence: TGCAGTGCTTATTCAGCGGGGGGGAACACAGATACGCAGTATTTT. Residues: CSAYSAGGNTDTQYF.

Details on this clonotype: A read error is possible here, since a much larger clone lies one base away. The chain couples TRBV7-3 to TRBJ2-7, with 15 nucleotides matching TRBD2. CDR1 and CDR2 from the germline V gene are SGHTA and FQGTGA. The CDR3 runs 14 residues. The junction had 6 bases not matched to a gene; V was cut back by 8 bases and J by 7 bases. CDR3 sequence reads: CASAWTSGGVEQYF. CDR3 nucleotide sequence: TGTGCCAGCGCCTGGACTAGCGGGGGGGTTGAGCAGTACTTC. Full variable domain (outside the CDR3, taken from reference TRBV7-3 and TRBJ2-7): GAGVSQTPSNKVTEKGKYVELRCDPISGHTALYWYRQSLGQGPEFLIYFQGTGAADDSGLPNDRFFAVRPEGSVSTLKIQRTERGDSAVYLCASAWTSGGVEQYFGPGTRLTVT.

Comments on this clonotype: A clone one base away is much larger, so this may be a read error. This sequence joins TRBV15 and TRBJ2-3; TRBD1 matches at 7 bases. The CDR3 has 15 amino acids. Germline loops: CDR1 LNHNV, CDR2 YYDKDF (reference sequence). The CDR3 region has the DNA TGTGCCACCAGCAGAGCGGGGTGGGGGACAGATGCGCAGTATTTT. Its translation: CATSRAGWGTDAQYF.

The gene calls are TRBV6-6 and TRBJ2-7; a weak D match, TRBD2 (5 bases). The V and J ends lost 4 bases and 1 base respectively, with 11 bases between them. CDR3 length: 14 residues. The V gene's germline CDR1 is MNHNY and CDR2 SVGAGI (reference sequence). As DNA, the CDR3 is TGTGCCAGCAGTTTCCCTAGCAAGTCCTACGAGCAGTACTTC. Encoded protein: CASSFPSKSYEQYF.

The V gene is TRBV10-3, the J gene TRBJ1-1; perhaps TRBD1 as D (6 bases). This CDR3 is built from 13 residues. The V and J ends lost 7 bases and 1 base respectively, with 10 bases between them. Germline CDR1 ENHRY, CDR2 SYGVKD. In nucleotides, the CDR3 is TGTGCCATCACTCAACAGGGGAACACTGAAGCTTTCTTT. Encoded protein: CAITQQGNTEAFF.

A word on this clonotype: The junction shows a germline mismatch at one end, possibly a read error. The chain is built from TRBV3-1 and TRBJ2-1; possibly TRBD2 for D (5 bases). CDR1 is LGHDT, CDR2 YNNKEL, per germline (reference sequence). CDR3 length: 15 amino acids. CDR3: CTSSQDHRGSNEQFF. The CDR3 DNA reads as TGTACCAGCAGCCAAGACCATAGAGGGTCCAATGAGCAGTTCTTC.

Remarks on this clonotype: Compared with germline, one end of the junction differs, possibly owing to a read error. The CDR3 loop is CTSTPGGTTNIQYF. The CDR3 bases are TGTACCAGCACCCCAGGAGGGACAACAAACATTCAGTACTTC. The V and J genes are TRBV5-5 and TRBJ2-4; either TRBD1 or TRBD2 may fit D (6 bases each). The CDR3 covers 14 residues. Per the germline V gene, CDR1 is SGHKS and CDR2 is YYEKEE (reference sequence).

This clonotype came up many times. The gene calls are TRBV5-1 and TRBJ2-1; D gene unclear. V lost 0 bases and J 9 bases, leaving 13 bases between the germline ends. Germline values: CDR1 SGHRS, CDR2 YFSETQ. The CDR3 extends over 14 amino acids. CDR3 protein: CASSLAASGSEQFF. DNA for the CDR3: TGCGCCAGCAGCTTGGCCGCGTCGGGCAGTGAGCAGTTCTTC.

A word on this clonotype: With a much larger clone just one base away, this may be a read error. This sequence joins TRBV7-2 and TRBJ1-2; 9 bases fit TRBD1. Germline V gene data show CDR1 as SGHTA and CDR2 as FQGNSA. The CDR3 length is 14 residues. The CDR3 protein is CVSSQTRTGDGYTF. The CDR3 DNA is TGTGTCAGCAGCCAGACGCGGACAGGGGATGGCTACACCTTC.

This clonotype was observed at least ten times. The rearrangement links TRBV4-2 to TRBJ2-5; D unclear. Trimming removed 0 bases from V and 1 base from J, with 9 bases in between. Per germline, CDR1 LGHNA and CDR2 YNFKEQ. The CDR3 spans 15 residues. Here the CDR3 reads CASSQEWQSQETQYF. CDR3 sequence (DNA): TGTGCCAGCAGCCAAGAATGGCAGAGCCAAGAGACCCAGTACTTC.

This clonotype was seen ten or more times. CDR3 nucleotides: TGTGCCAGCAAGCTAGCGGGGGGCCGGGGAGATACGCAGTATTTT. This gives the protein CASKLAGGRGDTQYF. This rearrangement joins TRBV12-3 or TRBV12-4 to TRBJ2-3; 11 bases are shared with TRBD2. CDR3 length: 15 residues. Losses at the gene ends were 7 bases for V and 5 bases for J; bases not matched to a gene: 8.

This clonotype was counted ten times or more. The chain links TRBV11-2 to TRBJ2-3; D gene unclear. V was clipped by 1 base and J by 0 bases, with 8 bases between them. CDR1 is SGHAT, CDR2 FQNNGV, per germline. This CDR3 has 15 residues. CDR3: CASSLGVVSTDTQYF. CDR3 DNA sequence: TGTGCCAGCAGCTTAGGAGTGGTTAGCACAGATACGCAGTATTTT.

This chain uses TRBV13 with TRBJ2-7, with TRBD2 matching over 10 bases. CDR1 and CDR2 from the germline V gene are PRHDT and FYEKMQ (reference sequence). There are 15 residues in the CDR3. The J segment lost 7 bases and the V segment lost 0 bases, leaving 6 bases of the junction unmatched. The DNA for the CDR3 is TGTGCCAGCAGCTTAGGGGAGCGGGGGGGCTTTGAGCAGTACTTC. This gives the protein CASSLGERGGFEQYF.

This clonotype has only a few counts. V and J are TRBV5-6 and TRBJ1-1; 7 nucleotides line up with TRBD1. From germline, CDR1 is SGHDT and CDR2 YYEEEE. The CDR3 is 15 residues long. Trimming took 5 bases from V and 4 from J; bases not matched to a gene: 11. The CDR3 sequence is CASRIQPSGGTEAFF. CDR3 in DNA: TGTGCCAGCAGAATACAACCCTCAGGGGGCACTGAAGCTTTCTTT.

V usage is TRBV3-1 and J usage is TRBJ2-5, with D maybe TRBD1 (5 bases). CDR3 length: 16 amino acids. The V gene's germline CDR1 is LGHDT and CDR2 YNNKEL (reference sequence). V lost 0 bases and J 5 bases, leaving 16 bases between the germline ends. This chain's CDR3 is CASSQDQGRKVETQYF. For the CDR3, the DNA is TGTGCCAGCAGCCAAGATCAGGGCAGAAAGGTGGAGACCCAGTACTTC.

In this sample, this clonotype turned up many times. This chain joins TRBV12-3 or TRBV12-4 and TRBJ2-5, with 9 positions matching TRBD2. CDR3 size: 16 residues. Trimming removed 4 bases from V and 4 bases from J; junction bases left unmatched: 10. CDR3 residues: CASSYISGGRGETQYF. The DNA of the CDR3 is TGTGCCAGCAGTTATATTAGCGGGGGCCGGGGAGAGACCCAGTACTTC.